Below, 21 T cell receptor beta chains from the same sample are listed, as sequenced in a study of glioma-infiltrating T cells. Amplification of TCR alpha and beta CDR3 regions from RNA used iRepertoire nested multiplex PCR. TCRdb reprocessed the multiplex PCR reads via MiXCR and lists one record per CDR3 protein. The sample lists approximately 88,000 distinct CDR3 sequences; around 23% were seen once. Source material: glioma tissue, nonneoplastic brain tissue, or PBMCs (not recorded which). These TCRs come from a human donor with low-grade glioma or glioblastoma, undergoing nonglioma brain surgery, or in good health (not recorded which).

This clonotype was seen repeatedly, ten times or more. This sequence joins TRBV20-1 and TRBJ1-2; a weak D match, TRBD1 (5 bases). Trimming left V 3 bases short and J 3 bases short, with 11 bases between. The CDR3 loop spans 13 amino acids. Per germline, CDR1 DFQATT and CDR2 SNEGSKA (reference sequence). The CDR3 reads CSASPDTYYGYTF. For the CDR3, the DNA is TGCAGTGCTAGTCCGGACACGTACTATGGCTACACCTTC.

The sample holds a few counts of this clonotype. The chain uses TRBV5-1 and TRBJ2-2; D gene uncertain. The CDR3 loop spans 16 amino acids. Trimming left V 6 bases short and J 1 base short, with 16 bases between. CDR1 and CDR2 from the germline V gene are SGHRS and YFSETQ. The DNA of the CDR3 is TGCGCCAGCACGCATCCCGGCGCCCTGAACACCGGGGAGCTGTTTTTT. Translated, it gives CASTHPGALNTGELFF. The variable domain in full, with the rest retrieved from reference TRBV5-1 and TRBJ2-2, is KAGVTQTPRYLIKTRGQQVTLSCSPISGHRSVSWYQQTPGQGLQFLFEYFSETQRNKGNFPGRFSGRQFSNSRSEMNVSTLELGDSALYLCASTHPGALNTGELFFGEGSRLTVL.

This clonotype occurred a few times. This chain links TRBV5-1 with TRBJ2-7, with 12 positions matching TRBD1. Germline CDR1 is SGHRS and CDR2 is YFSETQ. Trimming took 3 bases from V and 3 from J; bases not matched to a gene: 7. CDR3 size: 16 residues. This CDR3 reads CASSSQGQGANYEQYF. In DNA form, the CDR3 reads TGCGCCAGCAGCTCACAGGGACAGGGGGCCAACTACGAGCAGTACTTC.

This rearrangement joins TRBV27 to TRBJ1-2; D call uncertain. CDR1 is MNHEY and CDR2 is SMNVEV in the germline V gene (reference sequence). Trimming pared 6 bases from V and 5 bases from J, leaving 10 bases between. This CDR3 has 12 residues. CDR3 amino acids: CASRHTAYGYTF. DNA for the CDR3: TGTGCCAGCAGGCATACGGCTTATGGCTACACCTTC.

A word on this clonotype: The final CDR3 position lacks the conserved phenylalanine or tryptophan, pointing to a likely read error. This chain joins TRBV12-3 or TRBV12-4 and TRBJ1-5, with unresolved D. This CDR3 region has 13 residues. V lost 6 bases and J lost 5, with 11 bases in between. This CDR3 reads CASSPQSYQPQHL. Written as DNA, the CDR3 is TGTGCCAGCAGCCCGCAGTCCTATCAGCCCCAGCATCTT.

A note on this clonotype: This sequence may be a read error, since a much larger clone differs from it by one base. This chain joins TRBV16 and TRBJ1-2; 10 bases agree with TRBD1. The CDR3 is 16 amino acids. The ends lost 4 bases at V and 10 bases at J; junction bases unmatched: 15. Germline CDR1 is KGHSY and CDR2 is FQNENV. This CDR3 reads CASSPNARQGAHVYTF. The CDR3 coding sequence is TGTGCCAGCAGCCCCAATGCGCGACAGGGGGCCCATGTCTACACCTTC.

This clonotype was seen repeatedly, ten times or more. The chain recombines TRBV7-9 with TRBJ1-6, with 7 bases identical to TRBD1. The CDR3 runs 15 residues. CDR1 is SEHNR and CDR2 is FQNEAQ in the germline V gene (reference sequence). V shed 5 bases and J 7 bases; nucleotides not matched to a gene: 8. CDR3 protein: CASSDTGQQNSPLHF. The CDR3 bases are TGTGCCAGCAGCGATACGGGACAGCAAAATTCACCCCTCCACTTT.

This clonotype has ten or more counts. The genes are TRBV11-2 and TRBJ1-3; D remains unclear. Per germline, CDR1 SGHAT and CDR2 FQNNGV. This CDR3 spans 16 amino acids. Trimming took 3 bases from V and 4 from J, leaving 16 bases between them. The CDR3 loop is CASSFQPGDSGNTIYF. CDR3 sequence (DNA): TGTGCCAGCAGCTTTCAGCCCGGGGATTCCGGAAACACCATATATTTT. Full variable domain (outside the CDR3, taken from reference TRBV11-2 and TRBJ1-3): EAGVAQSPRYKIIEKRQSVAFWCNPISGHATLYWYQQILGQGPKLLIQFQNNGVVDDSQLPKDRFSAERLKGVDSTLKIQPAKLEDSAVYLCASSFQPGDSGNTIYFGEGSWLTVV.

There are many counts of this clonotype. CDR3 amino acids: CASSLASVGETQYF. CDR3 nucleotides: TGTGCCAGCAGCTTAGCTTCGGTCGGAGAGACCCAGTACTTC. The chain recombines TRBV7-2 with TRBJ2-5, with no clear D. The germline V gene encodes CDR1 SGHTA and CDR2 FQGNSA. Trimming stripped 0 bases from V and 4 bases from J, with 9 bases between. The CDR3 is 14 residues long.

This clonotype was counted at least ten times. The chain carries TRBV20-1 and TRBJ2-3; 16 bases are shared with TRBD2. The V and J ends lost 6 bases and 1 base, in that order; junction bases with no gene match: 7. This CDR3 comprises 17 residues. The germline V gene has CDR1 DFQATT and CDR2 SNEGSKA (reference sequence). DNA of the CDR3: TGCAGTGCCACGGGACTAGCGGGGGGGGGCCGCACAGATACGCAGTATTTT. This sequence encodes CSATGLAGGGRTDTQYF.

This clonotype has ten or more counts. The chain combines TRBV7-8 with TRBJ1-1, with D perhaps TRBD1 (5 bases). The CDR3 contains 14 residues. V lost 5 bases to trimming and J lost 4 bases, with 14 bases between them. Per the germline V gene, CDR1 is SGHVS and CDR2 is FQNEAQ. The CDR3 spells CASSPSGRSTEAFF. CDR3 sequence (DNA): TGTGCCAGCAGCCCATCGGGGCGTAGCACTGAAGCTTTCTTT.

This clonotype showed up many times. The rearrangement joins TRBV6-1 to TRBJ1-4; 7 nucleotides align to TRBD1. In germline, CDR1 is MNHNS, CDR2 SASEGT. After removal of 5 bases from V and 3 bases from J, the junction contained 6 bases not matched to a gene. CDR3 length equals 15 residues. The CDR3 coding sequence is TGTGCCAGCAGTAACAGGGGTTCGGCTAATGAAAAACTGTTTTTT. Protein product: CASSNRGSANEKLFF.

The chain joins TRBV6-1 to TRBJ2-1; TRBD2 matches 7 bases. The CDR3 contains 16 residues. CDR1 and CDR2 from the germline V gene are MNHNS and SASEGT. Germline trimming cut 6 bases from V and 4 bases from J; bases unmatched to any gene: 12. The CDR3 bases are TGTGCCAGCAGCCCTAGGGGTCGCGGGGGTTACAATGAGCAGTTCTTC. Amino acids: CASSPRGRGGYNEQFF.

About this clonotype itself: The conserved phenylalanine or tryptophan normally closing the CDR3 is absent here, so this likely arose from a read error. The chain employs TRBV7-9 and TRBJ1-1; 8 bases are a match to TRBD1. Germline assignment: CDR1 SEHNR and CDR2 FQNEAQ (reference sequence). This CDR3 contains 16 residues. J lost 11 bases, V lost 0 bases, and 14 bases had no gene match. As DNA, the CDR3 is TGTGCCAGCAGCTTAGCAGACAGGGGTAAAGGACCGCGTGCTTTCCTT. Translating gives CASSLADRGKGPRAFL.

This clonotype came up many times. The rearrangement links TRBV6-1 to TRBJ1-1; 7 bases are shared with TRBD1. From germline, CDR1 is MNHNS and CDR2 SASEGT. The CDR3 sequence is 13 residues long. J lost 6 bases, V lost 4 bases, and 5 bases had no gene match. CDR3 sequence reads: CASSGQGYAEAFF. In DNA form, the CDR3 reads TGTGCCAGCAGTGGACAGGGATACGCTGAAGCTTTCTTT.

As regards this clonotype: A read error is likely, as this CDR3 ends without the conserved phenylalanine or tryptophan. The limits of the CDR3 on the DNA are not certain, so only TCRdb's listed CDR3 is given. V gene TRBV20-1 combines with J gene TRBJ1-1; TRBD1 reflects the table's D call only, with no check against the DNA. Per the germline V gene, CDR1 is DFQATT and CDR2 is SNEGSKA (reference sequence). From its first to its last residue, the CDR3 has 12 amino acids. The CDR3 sequence is CSAGGGRSEALL.

The CDR3 DNA is TGTGCCAGCAGCGCCATCGGGACCCACGTGCAGTATTTT. This codes for CASSAIGTHVQYF. The rearrangement links TRBV11-1 to TRBJ2-3; D is possibly TRBD1 or TRBD2 (5 bases each). The CDR3 sequence is 13 residues long. CDR1 and CDR2 (germline): SGHAT, FQDESV (reference sequence). Trimming pared 5 bases from V and 11 bases from J, leaving 17 bases between.

The table lists this clonotype with many counts. The chain recombines TRBV7-9 with TRBJ1-1; D ambiguous. The CDR3 spans 15 residues. Deletions cut 1 base from V and 1 base from J, with 10 bases between. Germline CDR1 reads SEHNR; CDR2 reads FQNEAQ (reference sequence). The CDR3 nucleotides read TGTGCCAGCAGCTTAGGGAAATTTGGGAACACTGAAGCTTTCTTT. Protein product: CASSLGKFGNTEAFF. The whole variable domain, filled in from reference TRBV7-9 and TRBJ1-1, reads DTGVSQNPRHKITKRGQNVTFRCDPISEHNRLYWYRQTLGQGPEFLTYFQNEAQLEKSRLLSDRFSAERPKGSFSTLEIQRTEQGDSAMYLCASSLGKFGNTEAFFGQGTRLTVV.

In regard to this clonotype: One base away lies a much larger clone, so this may be a sequencing read error. The chain recombines TRBV6-1 with TRBJ2-7, with 11 nucleotides matching TRBD2. Unmatched junction bases numbered 1, after V lost 3 bases and J lost 0 bases. Germline-derived CDR1 and CDR2 are MNHNS and SASEGT. The CDR3 runs to 15 residues. CDR3 protein: CASSDTSGSSYEQYF. The CDR3 DNA sequence: TGTGCCAGCAGTGACACTAGCGGGAGCTCCTACGAGCAGTACTTC.

This clonotype appeared many times. CDR3 sequence (DNA): TGTGCCAGCAGCCAAGATTCGAGTCGGGCTCAGCCCCAGCATTTT. It is translated as CASSQDSSRAQPQHF. The chain uses TRBV4-2 and TRBJ1-5; D gene uncertain. Germline V lookup: CDR1 LGHNA, CDR2 YNFKEQ. The CDR3 consists of 15 residues. Trimming shortened V by 0 bases and J by 6 bases, and 12 bases separated the two germline ends.

This clonotype showed up many times. CDR3 protein: CASRDVAGGNNEQFF. DNA for the CDR3: TGTGCCAGCAGGGACGTAGCGGGGGGGAACAATGAGCAGTTCTTC. V and J are TRBV6-2 or TRBV6-3 and TRBJ2-1; 11 bases agree with TRBD2. Per the germline V gene, CDR1 is MNHEY and CDR2 is SVGEGT. This CDR3 has 15 residues. The ends lost 6 bases at V and 5 bases at J; junction bases unmatched: 6.